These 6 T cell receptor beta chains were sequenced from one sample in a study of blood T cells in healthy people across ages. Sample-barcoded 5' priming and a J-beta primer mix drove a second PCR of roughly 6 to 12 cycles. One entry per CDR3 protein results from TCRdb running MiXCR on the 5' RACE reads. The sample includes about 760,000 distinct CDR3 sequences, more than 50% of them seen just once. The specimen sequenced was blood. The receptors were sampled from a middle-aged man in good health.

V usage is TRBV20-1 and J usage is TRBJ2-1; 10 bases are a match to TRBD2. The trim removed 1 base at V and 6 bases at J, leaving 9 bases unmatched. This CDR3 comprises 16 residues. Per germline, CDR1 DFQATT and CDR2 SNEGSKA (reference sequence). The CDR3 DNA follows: TGCAGTGCTAGAGGCATAAGCGGGAGGGCCGGCAATGAGCAGTTCTTC. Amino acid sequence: CSARGISGRAGNEQFF.

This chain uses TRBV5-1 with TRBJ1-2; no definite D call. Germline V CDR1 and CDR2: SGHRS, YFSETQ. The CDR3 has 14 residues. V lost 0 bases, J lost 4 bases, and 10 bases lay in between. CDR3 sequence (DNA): TGCGCCAGCAGCTTGGACACGGATTCCTATGGCTACACCTTC. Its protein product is CASSLDTDSYGYTF.

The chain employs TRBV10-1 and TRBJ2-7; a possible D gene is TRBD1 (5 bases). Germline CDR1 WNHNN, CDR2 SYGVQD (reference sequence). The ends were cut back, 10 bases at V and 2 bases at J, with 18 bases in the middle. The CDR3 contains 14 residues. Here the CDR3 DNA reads TGCGCCAACTTGAGAACAGGCATGACCTACGAGCAGTACTTC. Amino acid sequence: CANLRTGMTYEQYF.

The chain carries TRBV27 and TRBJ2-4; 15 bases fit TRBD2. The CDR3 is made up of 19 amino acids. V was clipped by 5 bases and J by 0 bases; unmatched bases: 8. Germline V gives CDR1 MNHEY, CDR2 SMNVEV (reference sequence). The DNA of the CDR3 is TGTGCCAGCAGTACAGGACTAGCGGGAGGGCTCCGAGCCAAAAACATTCAGTACTTC. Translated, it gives CASSTGLAGGLRAKNIQYF.

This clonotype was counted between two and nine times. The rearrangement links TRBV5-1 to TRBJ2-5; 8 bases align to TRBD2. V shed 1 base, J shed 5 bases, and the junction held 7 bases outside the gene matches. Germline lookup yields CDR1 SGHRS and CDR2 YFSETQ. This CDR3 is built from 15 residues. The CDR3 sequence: CASSLSGGSGETQYF. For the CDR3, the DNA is TGCGCCAGCAGCTTGAGCGGGGGCAGCGGGGAGACCCAGTACTTC.

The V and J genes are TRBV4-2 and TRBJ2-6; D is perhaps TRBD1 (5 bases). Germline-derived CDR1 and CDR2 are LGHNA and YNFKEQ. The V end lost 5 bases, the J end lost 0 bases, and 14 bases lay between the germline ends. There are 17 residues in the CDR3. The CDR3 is CASSSQSQGSGANVLTF. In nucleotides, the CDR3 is TGTGCCAGCAGCTCTCAATCCCAGGGCTCTGGGGCCAACGTCCTGACTTTC.